The present T cell receptor (beta chain) was sequenced within a study of CD8 T cells in ankylosing spondylitis. Study results and caveats: As reported, disease-linked clones showed significant enrichment in matched ankylosing spondylitis synovial fluid. Researchers report that disease-linked clones proved CD8+ and relatively rare in peripheral blood. Blood from ankylosing spondylitis patients appeared to carry a characteristic roughly eight-variant TCR beta motif.

The sample holds a few counts of this clonotype. Its antigen is unidentified. TCRdb recomputed calls from the 5' RACE reads with MiXCR, one row per CDR3 protein. The sample yields more than 150,000 distinct CDR3 sequences, 10% to 15% seen once. The source material was blood, either unsorted or a sorted T cell fraction (not recorded which). This TCR was recovered from a female donor with ankylosing spondylitis or in good health (not recorded which).

The CDR3 protein is CASSSPLAGDYEQYF. In DNA, the CDR3 is TGTGCCAGCAGTTCCCCGCTAGCGGGAGATTACGAGCAGTACTTC. This chain links TRBV27 with TRBJ2-7; 10 bases match TRBD2. The junction had 7 bases not matched to a gene; V was cut back by 4 bases and J by 4 bases. Germline values: CDR1 MNHEY, CDR2 SMNVEV (reference sequence). This CDR3 spans 15 amino acids.